This TCR beta chain comes out of a study of blood T cell repertoires in COVID-19. Overall study context: The origin of the acute and convalescent COVID-19 samples was the United States, Italy and Spain. Nucleic acid was either cDNA or gDNA, and it came from T cells, B-cell-depleted T cells, or PBMCs.

Per the original data handling: Estimation of nucleated cell counts was performed using reference gene primer amplification. The protocol was immunoSEQ multiplex PCR, while the TCRdb copy is restricted to in-frame clones and leaves out a portion. V and J calls plus clone size are reproduced from that table; the DNA served to infer D and trimming. The table lists roughly 130,000 clones, just under 85% of them singletons. V was clipped by 5 bases and J by 4 bases; unmatched bases: 5. This CDR3 has 13 residues. The chain is built from TRBV12-3 or TRBV12-4 and TRBJ2-7, with 7 bases aligning to TRBD2. Sequencing input: peripheral blood. The TCR originated in a woman at least 80 years old with acute or convalescent COVID-19. The DNA for the CDR3 is TGTGCCAGCAGTACGGGGGGATCATACGAGCAGTACTTC. This translates into CASSTGGSYEQYF.